Here is one T cell receptor beta chain with its context. Trimming stripped 5 bases from V and 10 bases from J, with 17 bases between. Germline values: CDR1 SGHAT, CDR2 FQDESV (reference sequence). The CDR3 covers 13 residues. Study members were between about 18 and 90 years old and lived in 25 or so US regions. Researchers sorted participants into cohorts using their self-reported clinical history. Authors' processing steps: Scientists estimated how many nucleated cells there were by amplifying reference gene primers. The method was immunoSEQ multiplex PCR; TCRdb's version includes in-frame clones alone and lacks a portion of them. Clone size and the V and J calls come from that table; the DNA yielded D and trimming. The table has about 250,000 clones, about four fifths seen once. This record comes from a study of blood T cell repertoires in COVID-19.

This TCR derives from a man over 45 who had recovered from COVID-19. V usage is TRBV11-1 and J usage is TRBJ1-2; possible D gene TRBD1, 5 bases. The specimen sequenced was PBMCs or T cells enriched from blood (not recorded which). CDR3 in DNA: TGTGCCAGCAGCGGCGCGGGACGCATGGACTACACCTTC. Its translation is CASSGAGRMDYTF.